These 5 T cell receptor beta chains were all obtained from the same sample, sequenced in a study of human T cells and chemical hapten exposure. TCRdb passed the RACE reads through MiXCR, listing each CDR3 protein once. The data hold 380,000 or so distinct CDR3 sequences, with around 5% observed a single time. Time point reported: pre-sensitization, week 0. Treatment of the sample: therapeutic diphenylcyclopropenone sensitization with weekly scalp DPC. The starting material was whole blood, obtained in connection with sensitization to the hapten diphenylcyclopropenone (DPC). Receptors were obtained from a young woman with alopecia areata. Some clones in this sample may be carry-over from other donors' samples.

The table lists this clonotype with a few counts. The chain combines TRBV2 with TRBJ2-5; D perhaps matches TRBD2 (6 bases). The CDR3 length is 11 residues. Germline V gives CDR1 SNHLY, CDR2 FYNNEI. V lost 8 bases, J lost 3 bases, and 7 bases lay in between. CDR3 residues: CASCGEETQYF. CDR3 nucleotide sequence: TGTGCCAGCTGCGGGGAAGAGACCCAGTACTTC.

This clonotype showed up just a few times. The chain links TRBV27 to TRBJ2-1; 9 bases match TRBD1. V was clipped by 6 bases and J by 7 bases; unmatched bases: 7. Germline CDR1 and CDR2: MNHEY and SMNVEV (reference sequence). This CDR3 is 14 amino acids long. This CDR3 is CASSGTGRRNEQFF. For the CDR3, the DNA is TGTGCCAGCAGCGGGACAGGGAGGAGAAATGAGCAGTTCTTC.

The chain links TRBV20-1 to TRBJ2-7, with D unresolved. CDR3 length equals 12 residues. Germline assignment: CDR1 DFQATT and CDR2 SNEGSKA (reference sequence). The CDR3 DNA reads as TGCTCAACTACCGGGCTATCCTACGAGCAGTACTTC. Protein: CSTTGLSYEQYF.

Here the CDR3 reads CASSRPGGNPANYGYTF. For the CDR3, the DNA is TGTGCCAGCAGCCGCCCAGGGGGCAACCCTGCTAACTATGGCTACACCTTC. The V and J genes are TRBV12-3 or TRBV12-4 and TRBJ1-2, with 8 bases matching TRBD1. The CDR3 runs to 17 residues. The V segment lost 6 bases and the J segment 0 bases; nucleotides outside the gene matches: 12.

This clonotype occurred once. The chain joins TRBV13 to TRBJ2-3; D is ambiguous. The CDR3 spans 15 residues. The V end lost 5 bases, the J end lost 2 bases, and 14 bases lay between the germline ends. Germline-derived CDR1 and CDR2 are PRHDT and FYEKMQ (reference sequence). CDR3: CASSLSRSTTDTQYF. The CDR3 nucleotides are TGTGCCAGCAGCCTCTCACGTTCGACCACAGATACGCAGTATTTT. The full variable domain, in which reference TRBV13 and TRBJ2-3 provide the parts outside the CDR3, is AAGVIQSPRHLIKEKRETATLKCYPIPRHDTVYWYQQGPGQDPQFLISFYEKMQSDKGSIPDRFSAQQFSDYHSELNMSSLELGDSALYFCASSLSRSTTDTQYFGPGTRLTVL.